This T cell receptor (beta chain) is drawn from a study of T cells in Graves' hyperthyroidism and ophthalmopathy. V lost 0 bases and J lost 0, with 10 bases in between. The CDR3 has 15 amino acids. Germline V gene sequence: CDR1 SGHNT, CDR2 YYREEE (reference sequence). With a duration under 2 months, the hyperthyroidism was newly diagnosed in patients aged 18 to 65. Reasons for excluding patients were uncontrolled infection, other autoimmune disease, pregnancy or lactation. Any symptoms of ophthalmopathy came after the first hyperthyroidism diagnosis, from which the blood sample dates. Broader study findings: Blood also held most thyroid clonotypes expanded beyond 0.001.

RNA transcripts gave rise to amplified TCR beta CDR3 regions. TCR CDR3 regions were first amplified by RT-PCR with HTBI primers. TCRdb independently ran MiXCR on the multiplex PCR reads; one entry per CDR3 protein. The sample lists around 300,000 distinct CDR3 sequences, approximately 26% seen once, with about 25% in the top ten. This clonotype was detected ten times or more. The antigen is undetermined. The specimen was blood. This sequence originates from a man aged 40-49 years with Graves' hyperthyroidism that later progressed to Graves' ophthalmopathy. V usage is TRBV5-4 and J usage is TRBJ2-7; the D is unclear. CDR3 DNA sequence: TGTGCCAGCAGCTTGGTAGGGCGCAGCTCCTACGAGCAGTACTTC. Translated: CASSLVGRSSYEQYF. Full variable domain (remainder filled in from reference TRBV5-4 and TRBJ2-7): ETGVTQSPTHLIKTRGQQVTLRCSSQSGHNTVSWYQQALGQGPQFIFQYYREEENGRGNFPPRFSGLQFPNYSSELNVNALELDDSALYLCASSLVGRSSYEQYFGPGTRLTVT.